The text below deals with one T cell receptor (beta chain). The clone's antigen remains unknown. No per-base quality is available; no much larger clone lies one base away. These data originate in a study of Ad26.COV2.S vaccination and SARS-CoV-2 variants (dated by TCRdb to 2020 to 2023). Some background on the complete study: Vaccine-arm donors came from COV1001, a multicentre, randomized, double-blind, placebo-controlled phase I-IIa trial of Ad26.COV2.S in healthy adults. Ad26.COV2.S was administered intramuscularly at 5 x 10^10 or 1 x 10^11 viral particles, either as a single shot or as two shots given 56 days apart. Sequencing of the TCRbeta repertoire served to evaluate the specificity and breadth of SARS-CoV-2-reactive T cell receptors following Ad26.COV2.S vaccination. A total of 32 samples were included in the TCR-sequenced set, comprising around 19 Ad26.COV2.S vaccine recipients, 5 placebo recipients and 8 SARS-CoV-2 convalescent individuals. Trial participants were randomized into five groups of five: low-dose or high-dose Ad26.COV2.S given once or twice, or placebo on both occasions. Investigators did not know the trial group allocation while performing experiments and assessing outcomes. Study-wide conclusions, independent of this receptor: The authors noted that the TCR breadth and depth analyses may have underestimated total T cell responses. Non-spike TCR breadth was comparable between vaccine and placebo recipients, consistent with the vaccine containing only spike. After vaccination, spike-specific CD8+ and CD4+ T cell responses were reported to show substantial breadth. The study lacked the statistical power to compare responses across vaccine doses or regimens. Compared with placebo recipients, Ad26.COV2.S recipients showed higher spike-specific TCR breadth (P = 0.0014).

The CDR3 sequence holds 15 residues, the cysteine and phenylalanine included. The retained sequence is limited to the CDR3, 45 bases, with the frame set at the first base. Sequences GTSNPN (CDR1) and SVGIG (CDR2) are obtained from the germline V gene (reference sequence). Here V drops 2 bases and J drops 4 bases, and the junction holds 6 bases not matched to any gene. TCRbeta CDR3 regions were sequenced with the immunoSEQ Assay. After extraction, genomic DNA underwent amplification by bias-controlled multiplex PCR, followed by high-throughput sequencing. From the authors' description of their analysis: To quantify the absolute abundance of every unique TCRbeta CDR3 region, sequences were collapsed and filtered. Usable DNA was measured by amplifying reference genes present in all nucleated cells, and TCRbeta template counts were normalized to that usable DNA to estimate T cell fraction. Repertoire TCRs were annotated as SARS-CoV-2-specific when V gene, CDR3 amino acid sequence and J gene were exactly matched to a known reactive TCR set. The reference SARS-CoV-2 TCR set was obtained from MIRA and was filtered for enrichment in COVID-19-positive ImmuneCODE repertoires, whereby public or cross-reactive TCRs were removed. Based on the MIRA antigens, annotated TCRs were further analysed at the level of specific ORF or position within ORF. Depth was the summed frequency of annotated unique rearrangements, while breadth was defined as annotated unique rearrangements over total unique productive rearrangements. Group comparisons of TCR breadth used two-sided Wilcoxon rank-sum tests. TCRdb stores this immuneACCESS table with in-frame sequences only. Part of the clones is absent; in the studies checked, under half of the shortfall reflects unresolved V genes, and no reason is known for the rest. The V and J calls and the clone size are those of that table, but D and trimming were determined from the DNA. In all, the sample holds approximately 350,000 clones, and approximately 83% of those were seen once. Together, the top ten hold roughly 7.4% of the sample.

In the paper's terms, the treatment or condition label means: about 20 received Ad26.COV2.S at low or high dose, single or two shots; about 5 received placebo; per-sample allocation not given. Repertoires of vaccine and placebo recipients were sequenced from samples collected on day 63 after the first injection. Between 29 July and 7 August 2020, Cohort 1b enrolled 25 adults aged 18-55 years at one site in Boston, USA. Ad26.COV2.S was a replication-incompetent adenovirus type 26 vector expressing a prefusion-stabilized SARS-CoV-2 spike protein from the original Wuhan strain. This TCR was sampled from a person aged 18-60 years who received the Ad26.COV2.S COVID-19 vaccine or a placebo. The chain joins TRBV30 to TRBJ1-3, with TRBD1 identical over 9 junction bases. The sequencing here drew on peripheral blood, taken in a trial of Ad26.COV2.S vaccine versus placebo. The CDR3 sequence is CAWSFGTGLGNTIYF. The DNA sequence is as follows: TGTGCCTGGAGTTTCGGGACAGGGCTCGGAAACACCATATATTTT.